Below are 14 T cell receptor beta chains sequenced from a single sample in a study of CD8 T cells in ankylosing spondylitis. Study-level points and caveats: For ankylosing spondylitis blood, a TCR beta motif of under ten highly homologous variants appeared characteristic.

MiXCR, applied by TCRdb to the 5' RACE reads, yields one record per CDR3 protein. The repertoire holds some 800,000 distinct CDR3 sequences, 10% to 15% seen once, with 0.51% in the top ten. Their antigens are not known. Material: blood, either unsorted or a sorted T cell fraction (not recorded which). Receptors were obtained from a male donor with ankylosing spondylitis.

In this sample, this clonotype turned up a few times. The gene calls are TRBV7-9 and TRBJ2-3; TRBD2 agrees at 9 bases. The CDR3 loop spans 15 amino acids. V lost 3 bases to trimming and J lost 2 bases; unmatched junction nucleotides: 3. CDR1 and CDR2 from the germline V gene are SEHNR and FQNEAQ (reference sequence). CDR3 bases: TGTGCCAGCAGCTTTAGCGGGAGCGACACAGATACGCAGTATTTT. Amino acids: CASSFSGSDTDTQYF.

The J gene is TRBJ1-2, the V gene TRBV28; D is ambiguous. CDR1 is MDHEN and CDR2 is SYDVKM in the germline V gene. This CDR3 has 14 amino acids. V was shortened by 4 bases and J by 5 bases, with 14 bases between the two germline ends. The DNA of the CDR3 is TGTGCCAGCAGTTCCCCCGGGAGGTTATATGGCTACACCTTC. It is translated as CASSSPGRLYGYTF.

The chain is built from TRBV28 and TRBJ1-2; D is uncertain. The V gene's germline CDR1 is MDHEN and CDR2 SYDVKM. The V gene lost 2 bases and the J gene lost 0 bases, with 7 bases spanning the gap. There are 14 residues in the CDR3. This CDR3 is CASSLTRTNYGYTF. CDR3 DNA sequence: TGTGCCAGCAGTTTAACCCGGACTAACTATGGCTACACCTTC.

This clonotype appeared a few times. The genes are TRBV7-2 and TRBJ1-5; 7 nucleotides line up with TRBD1. V gave up 5 bases and J gave up 13 bases; unmatched junction bases: 8. Germline values: CDR1 SGHTA, CDR2 FQGNSA. The CDR3 extends over 12 amino acids. The CDR3 DNA is TGTGCCAGCAGCCCCGACAGGGCAACTCAGCATTTT. Translation gives CASSPDRATQHF.

This sequence joins TRBV5-1 and TRBJ1-1; maybe TRBD1 (5 bases). Per the germline V gene, CDR1 is SGHRS and CDR2 is YFSETQ. The CDR3 length is 15 residues. With 0 bases removed from V and 3 bases from J, the gap between germline ends came to 12 bases. CDR3 region: CASSLAGQGDTEAFF. The DNA of the CDR3 is TGCGCCAGCAGCTTGGCAGGCCAGGGCGACACTGAAGCTTTCTTT. The full variable domain, its missing parts supplied by reference TRBV5-1 and TRBJ1-1, is KAGVTQTPRYLIKTRGQQVTLSCSPISGHRSVSWYQQTPGQGLQFLFEYFSETQRNKGNFPGRFSGRQFSNSRSEMNVSTLELGDSALYLCASSLAGQGDTEAFFGQGTRLTVV.

Concerning this clonotype itself: Just one base apart from a much larger clone, this may be a read error. The CDR3 loop is CAGSSGGSGQPQHF. The CDR3 DNA follows: TGTGCCGGCAGTAGCGGGGGGTCGGGGCAGCCCCAGCATTTT. The chain is built from TRBV6-1 and TRBJ1-5; a weak D match, TRBD1 (5 bases). The CDR3 loop spans 14 amino acids. Germline assignment: CDR1 MNHNS and CDR2 SASEGT.

This rearrangement joins TRBV5-1 to TRBJ2-3; a weak D match, TRBD1 (5 bases). Per germline, CDR1 SGHRS and CDR2 YFSETQ. The CDR3 spans 16 residues. V was pared by 0 bases and J by 3 bases, with 14 bases between. The CDR3 DNA follows: TGCGCCAGCAGCTTGGCCACTGGCAGGGCAACAGATACGCAGTATTTT. It translates to CASSLATGRATDTQYF.

This clonotype was seen only a few times. The gene calls are TRBV11-2 and TRBJ2-4; 9 nucleotides match TRBD2. The length of the CDR3 is 16 residues. Germline CDR1 is SGHAT and CDR2 is FQNNGV. Losses at the gene ends were 5 bases for V and 7 bases for J; bases not matched to a gene: 12. DNA of the CDR3: TGTGCCAGCAGCCCCAGTGGTAGCGGGAGTGGGAACATTCAGTACTTC. Protein sequence: CASSPSGSGSGNIQYF.

The chain employs TRBV7-2 and TRBJ1-2; the match to TRBD1 covers 7 bases. After removal of 5 bases from V and 4 bases from J, the junction contained 13 bases not matched to a gene. CDR1 is SGHTA and CDR2 is FQGNSA in the germline V gene. This CDR3 spans 16 amino acids. CDR3: CASSGQGFDRAYGYTF. Here the CDR3 DNA reads TGTGCCAGCAGCGGCCAGGGGTTTGACAGGGCCTATGGCTACACCTTC.

This clonotype has a count of ten or more. The chain combines TRBV20-1 with TRBJ1-1; maybe TRBD1 (5 bases). CDR1 and CDR2 (germline): DFQATT, SNEGSKA (reference sequence). V was trimmed by 0 bases and J by 3 bases, leaving 11 bases between them. The CDR3 is 14 residues long. CDR3 protein: CSARDPGLDTEAFF. For the CDR3, the DNA is TGCAGTGCTAGAGATCCGGGGCTGGACACTGAAGCTTTCTTT.

This clonotype came up many times. This rearrangement joins TRBV24-1 to TRBJ2-3; TRBD2 aligns across 12 bases. CDR3 size: 18 residues. Germline CDR1 KGHDR, CDR2 SFDVKD. V dropped 3 bases and J dropped 1; count of bases not matched to a gene: 7. The CDR3: CATSDRQGLAGRTDTQYF. The CDR3, as DNA: TGTGCCACCAGTGATCGCCAGGGACTAGCGGGTCGCACAGATACGCAGTATTTT.

The genes are TRBV6-2 or TRBV6-3 and TRBJ1-2, with 9 bases fitting TRBD1. Per the germline V gene, CDR1 is MNHEY and CDR2 is SVGEGT. The CDR3 contains 15 residues. After removal of 0 bases from V and 4 bases from J, the junction contained 3 bases not matched to a gene. CDR3 nucleotides: TGTGCCAGCAGTTACTCAGGACAGGGGCTCTATGGCTACACCTTC. It is translated as CASSYSGQGLYGYTF.

The chain recombines TRBV18 with TRBJ1-1; D gene unclear. With 1 base removed from V and 2 bases from J, the gap between germline ends came to 8 bases. Looked up from germline, CDR1 is KGHSH and CDR2 is LQKENI. CDR3 length equals 14 residues. Here the CDR3 reads CASSPQQDNTEAFF. The CDR3 DNA reads TGTGCCAGCTCACCACAGCAGGATAACACTGAAGCTTTCTTT. Based on the CDR3 plus reference TRBV18 and TRBJ1-1, the full variable domain is NAGVMQNPRHLVRRRGQEARLRCSPMKGHSHVYWYRQLPEEGLKFMVYLQKENIIDESGMPKERFSAEFPKEGPSILRIQQVVRGDSAAYFCASSPQQDNTEAFFGQGTRLTVV.

This clonotype came up a few times. This chain joins TRBV5-1 and TRBJ2-7; no definite D call. The CDR3 spans 13 residues. V was pared by 0 bases and J by 2 bases, with 6 bases between. Germline V gene sequence: CDR1 SGHRS, CDR2 YFSETQ. CDR3 in amino acids: CASSLDNTYEQYF. The CDR3 DNA is TGCGCCAGCAGCTTGGACAACACCTACGAGCAGTACTTC.